The clone carrying this TCR beta chain was seen only a few times. The sample originates from a study of cytotoxic CD8 clonotypes in ibrutinib-treated CLL. Study information: There were approximately ten relapsed/refractory patients and around 15 treatment-naive patients, and fewer than 18 were IGHV unmutated. The samples contained 260,000 or so productive templates on average. They also contained an average of about 90,000 productive rearrangements.

Measured with immunoSEQ multiplex PCR; TCRdb has only the in-frame clones, and not every one. This sample has about 300,000 clones, with roughly four fifths found just once. J lost 6 bases, V lost 2 bases, and 2 bases had no gene match. This CDR3 is 14 amino acids long. The germline V gene encodes CDR1 MNHEY and CDR2 SVGAGI. The rearrangement joins TRBV6-5 to TRBJ2-3; TRBD2 aligns across 10 bases. The material sequenced was PBMCs, taken at disease progression, from a patient treated with ibrutinib. This sequence originates from a human donor with chronic lymphocytic leukemia. The DNA for the CDR3 is TGTGCCAGCAGTTACGGGGGACTAGCGGATACGCAGTATTTT. Its translation: CASSYGGLADTQYF.